This TCR beta chain was retrieved from a study of blood T cells in healthy people across ages. The sample holds a few counts of this clonotype. Its antigen is undetermined. General study points: From one million sequenced T cells, diversity estimates were lower bounds.

It was with a sample-barcoded 5' primer and a J-beta primer mix that a second PCR of about 7 to 12 cycles was run. With 12 random nucleotides, a template-switch adaptor tagged each individual cDNA molecule. TCRdb re-analysed the 5' RACE reads in MiXCR, keeping a single row per CDR3 protein. This repertoire shows around 780,000 distinct CDR3 sequences, roughly 56% found once; its top ten account for roughly 24%. The CDR3 covers 15 residues. Per the germline V gene, CDR1 is MGHDK and CDR2 is SYGVNS. V was cut by 0 bases and J by 11 bases, with 19 bases left in between. The source of this sequence is a man in his forties in good health. The chain combines TRBV25-1 with TRBJ2-5; D is perhaps TRBD1 (6 bases). Sequenced sample: blood. The CDR3 protein is CASSEYYSGADEQYF. The CDR3 region has the DNA TGTGCCAGCAGTGAATATTATTCAGGGGCGGATGAGCAGTACTTC. Based on the CDR3 plus reference TRBV25-1 and TRBJ2-5, the full variable domain is EADIYQTPRYLVIGTGKKITLECSQTMGHDKMYWYQQDPGMELHLIHYSYGVNSTEKGDLSSESTVSRIRTEHFPLTLESARPSHTSQYLCASSEYYSGADEQYFGPGTRLLVL.